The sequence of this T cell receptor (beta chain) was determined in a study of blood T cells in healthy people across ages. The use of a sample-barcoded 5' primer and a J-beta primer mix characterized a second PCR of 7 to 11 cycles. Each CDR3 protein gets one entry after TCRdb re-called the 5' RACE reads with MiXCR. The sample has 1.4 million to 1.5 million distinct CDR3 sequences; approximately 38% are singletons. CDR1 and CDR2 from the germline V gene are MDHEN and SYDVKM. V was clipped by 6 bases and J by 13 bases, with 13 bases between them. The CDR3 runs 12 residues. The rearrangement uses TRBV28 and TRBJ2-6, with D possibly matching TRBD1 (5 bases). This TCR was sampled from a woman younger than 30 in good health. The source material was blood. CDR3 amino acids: CASRTVGRVLTF. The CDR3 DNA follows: TGTGCCAGCAGGACAGTCGGTAGAGTCCTGACTTTC.